These 7 T cell receptor beta chains originate from one sample sequenced in a study of T cell repertoires in cytomegalovirus infection. TCRdb fed the reads into MiXCR, producing one record per CDR3 protein. The sample lists over 150,000 distinct CDR3 sequences, roughly 15% seen once, with under 30% in the top ten. Input material: CD8+ T cells from PBMCs. These receptors all stem from a human donor in good health (CMV status not recorded). Some clones in this sample may be carry-over from other donors' samples.

This chain connects TRBV12-3 or TRBV12-4 to TRBJ2-1; 12 positions agree with TRBD1. V gave up 10 bases and J gave up 6 bases; unmatched junction bases: 13. The CDR3 extends over 16 amino acids. The CDR3 loop reads CAIQGQGAWIGNEQFF. The CDR3, as DNA: TGTGCCATCCAGGGACAGGGGGCGTGGATAGGCAATGAGCAGTTCTTC.

Here the CDR3 DNA reads TGCAGTGCTAGAGAGGACAGGGACCACGAGCAGTACTTC. This codes for CSAREDRDHEQYF. V is TRBV20-1 and J is TRBJ2-7; TRBD1 matches 8 bases. Germline CDR1 DFQATT, CDR2 SNEGSKA (reference sequence). Trimming cost V 0 bases and J 5 bases; bases outside gene matches: 3. This CDR3 spans 13 amino acids.

The chain is built from TRBV20-1 and TRBJ1-2; no clear D. CDR3 size: 14 residues. V lost 0 bases to trimming and J lost 0 bases, with 8 bases between them. The germline gives CDR1 DFQATT, CDR2 SNEGSKA (reference sequence). CDR3: CSARDLLANYGYTF. The CDR3 DNA follows: TGCAGTGCTAGAGATTTGCTAGCTAACTATGGCTACACCTTC.

This clonotype was recorded a few times. The chain uses TRBV10-2 and TRBJ2-5; D may correspond to TRBD1 or TRBD2 (5 bases each). Trimming removed 6 bases from V and 5 bases from J, with 16 bases in between. CDR1 is WSHSY and CDR2 is SAAADI in the germline V gene. The CDR3 runs 14 residues. CDR3 sequence: CASRKPRDGETQYF. CDR3 bases: TGCGCCAGCAGGAAGCCCCGGGACGGGGAGACCCAGTACTTC.

This clonotype was detected a few times. The V and J genes are TRBV7-2 and TRBJ2-7; 9 bases line up with TRBD1. This CDR3 is built from 15 residues. Unmatched junction bases numbered 5, after V lost 3 bases and J lost 2 bases. Germline V gene sequence: CDR1 SGHTA, CDR2 FQGNSA. DNA for the CDR3: TGTGCCAGCAGCTTTGGACAGGGGCTAGCCTACGAGCAGTACTTC. Amino acids: CASSFGQGLAYEQYF.

There are many counts of this clonotype. The genes are TRBV4-1 and TRBJ1-1; D gene ambiguous. V was pared by 1 base and J by 0 bases, with 3 bases between. The CDR3 runs to 13 residues. The germline V gene encodes CDR1 MGHRA and CDR2 YSYEKL. The CDR3 reads CASSQGMNTEAFF. The CDR3 coding sequence is TGCGCCAGCAGCCAAGGGATGAACACTGAAGCTTTCTTT.

This clonotype appeared a few times. The rearrangement joins TRBV7-6 to TRBJ1-1; D gene uncertain. The CDR3 runs to 16 residues. CDR1 and CDR2 from the germline V gene are SGHVS and FNYEAQ. V was cut by 0 bases and J by 3 bases, with 14 bases left in between. The CDR3 region has the DNA TGTGCCAGCAGCTTAGCGGGTTTTAGGGTAGACACTGAAGCTTTCTTT. Amino acids: CASSLAGFRVDTEAFF. Complete variable domain (other parts from reference TRBV7-6 and TRBJ1-1): GAGVSQSPRYKVTKRGQDVALRCDPISGHVSLYWYRQALGQGPEFLTYFNYEAQQDKSGLPNDRFSAERPEGSISTLTIQRTEQRDSAMYRCASSLAGFRVDTEAFFGQGTRLTVV.